The rows below give T cell receptor beta chains drawn from one sample of a study of T-cell memory formation after mild COVID-19. TCRdb itself ran the 5' RACE reads through MiXCR, one entry per CDR3 protein. Here the sample spans 75,000 to 90,000 distinct CDR3 sequences, around 13% being singletons. The sequenced material came from PBMCs or a T cell subset sorted from them (not recorded which). The receptors derive from an adult woman who had mild COVID-19 (a few samples of this study predate the infection). Cell type and time point are not known. Each CDR3 is given with its conserved first and last residue. The D gene is left open where the match is weak. Rows may omit the clone size; those that give it use once, few, many or a size class.

TRBJ2-7	many	-	TRBV4-1	TGCGCCAGCAGCCAAGGGACACCCTACGAGCAGTACTTC	CASSQGTPYEQYF
TRBJ2-7	few	-	TRBV4-1	TGCGCCAGCACTCCGGGGGCAATTAATCAACCTTCCTACGAGCAGTACTTC	CASTPGAINQPSYEQYF
TRBJ2-3	-	TRBD1	TRBV9	TGTGCCAGCAGCGTAGTCGGGCAGGGGGCGCCGGCAGATACGCAGTATTTT	CASSVVGQGAPADTQYF
TRBJ2-7	few	-	TRBV9	TGTGCCAGCAGCGGACAGGAGTCCTACGAGCAGTACTTC	CASSGQESYEQYF
TRBJ2-5	-	TRBD2	TRBV4-2	TGTGCCAGCAGCCAAGTGGTGGCGGGAGGAGAGACCCAGTACTTC	CASSQVVAGGETQYF
TRBJ2-3	-	-	TRBV11-2	TGTGCCAGCAGCTCCTTGACCGGCACAGATACGCAGTATTTT	CASSSLTGTDTQYF
TRBJ1-1	-	-	TRBV7-2	TGTGCCAGCAGCGTCGACAGGCTGTGGACTGAAGCTTTCTTT	CASSVDRLWTEAFF
TRBJ2-3	-	TRBD2	TRBV27	TGTGCCAGCAGTTCTCCGGGACTAGCGGGAGGGTCCACAGATACGCAGTATTTT	CASSSPGLAGGSTDTQYF
TRBJ2-7	-	-	TRBV21-1	TGTGCCAGCAGCAATGGGACTAGTAAAACCTACGAGCAGTACTTC	CASSNGTSKTYEQYF
TRBJ2-3	many	-	TRBV5-1	TGCGCCAGCAGCTTGGAATCTTCAGGGCTAGATACGCAGTATTTT	CASSLESSGLDTQYF
TRBJ2-2	-	-	TRBV28	TGTGCCAGCAGCCCGACCTTAGACAGTCCGAACACCGGGGAGCTGTTTTTT	CASSPTLDSPNTGELFF
TRBJ2-2	few	TRBD1	TRBV15	TGTGCCACCAGCAGAGTTGGGGACAGTACAAACACCGGGGAGCTGTTTTTT	CATSRVGDSTNTGELFF
TRBJ2-7	-	-	TRBV9	TGTGCCAGCAGCGCGCCGCCGGCAGCACGACCTAACGAGCAGTACTTC	CASSAPPAARPNEQYF
TRBJ2-7	many	-	TRBV5-6	TGTGCCAGCAGCTTGGGGGACCTTTACGAGCAGTACTTC	CASSLGDLYEQYF
TRBJ2-7	-	TRBD1	TRBV7-6	TGTGCCAGCAGCTTAGAGACAGGGGGCCTCTACGAGCAGTACTTC	CASSLETGGLYEQYF
TRBJ2-6	many	TRBD1	TRBV3-1	TGTGCCAGCAGCCAAGGGACAGGTGGGGCCAACGTCCTGACTTTC	CASSQGTGGANVLTF
TRBJ2-1	few	TRBD2	TRBV6-2/TRBV6-3	TGTGCCAGCAGCCACCCGGGACTAGGTTCCTACAATGAGCAGTTCTTC	CASSHPGLGSYNEQFF
TRBJ1-1	-	-	TRBV11-2	TGTGCCAGCAGCTTAGGGGTTATGGCTGAAGCTTTCTTT	CASSLGVMAEAFF
TRBJ2-5	few	-	TRBV12-3/TRBV12-4	TGTGCCAGCAGTTCCGACCAGGACTTTGGTCAAGAGACCCAGTACTTC	CASSSDQDFGQETQYF
TRBJ2-7	few	-	TRBV27	TGTGCCAGCGGGGCCGGACGTTCCAGGTACGAGCAGTACTTC	CASGAGRSRYEQYF
TRBJ1-4	few	-	TRBV5-6	TGTGCCAGCACCGCGGCTGGTGATGAAAAACTGTTTTTT	CASTAAGDEKLFF
TRBJ1-2	-	TRBD1	TRBV12-3/TRBV12-4	TGTGCCAGCAGTTTTGGGACAGCGTATGGCTACACCTTC	CASSFGTAYGYTF
TRBJ2-3	-	TRBD2	TRBV4-1	TGCGCCAGCAGCCAAGATCGGACTAGCGGCCCAACAGATACGCAGTATTTT	CASSQDRTSGPTDTQYF
TRBJ2-2	-	TRBD1	TRBV7-2	TGTGCCAGCAGCCTACATGGACAGGGTTCCGGGGAGCTGTTTTTT	CASSLHGQGSGELFF
TRBJ2-3	-	-	TRBV6-5	TGCCACTCAGGGGCAGATACGCAGTATTTT	CHSGADTQYF
TRBJ2-1	-	-	TRBV4-2	TGTGCCAGCAGCCAAGACCCACTCCCTGCGGGATACAATGAGCAGTTCTTC	CASSQDPLPAGYNEQFF
TRBJ2-1	few	-	TRBV27	TGTGCCAGCAGTTTTTTTTCTGTGTACAATGAGCAGTTCTTC	CASSFFSVYNEQFF
TRBJ2-7	few	-	TRBV6-6	TGTGCCAGCAGTTCTCTCCCCTACGAGCAGTACTTC	CASSSLPYEQYF
TRBJ2-3	few	TRBD2	TRBV2	TGTGCCAGCAGTGAGGCCCTAGCGGGGGGGCTTGGCACAGATACGCAGTATTTT	CASSEALAGGLGTDTQYF
TRBJ2-2	-	TRBD1	TRBV7-9	TGTGCCAGCAGTCGGTTCGGACAGGGGTGGACCGGGGAGCTGTTTTTT	CASSRFGQGWTGELFF
TRBJ2-7	-	-	TRBV7-9	TGTGCCAGCAGCCCAGATCGGGGGGCCCGCGGAAGCTCCTACGAGCAGTACTTC	CASSPDRGARGSSYEQYF
TRBJ1-5	-	-	TRBV5-1	TGCGCCAGCAGCTTGATCCCTCAGGAGGCCCAGCATTTT	CASSLIPQEAQHF
TRBJ2-5	few	-	TRBV5-1	TGCGCCAGCAGCCCCCTAGGTGCGGCCGGCGAGACCCAGTACTTC	CASSPLGAAGETQYF
TRBJ2-1	-	-	TRBV29-1	TGCAGCGTTGAGTCCCTGGGATCCCCTAACAATGAGCAGTTCTTC	CSVESLGSPNNEQFF
TRBJ2-2	-	-	TRBV9	TGTGCCAGCAGCCTGAAATCTCCCGGGGAGCTGTTTTTT	CASSLKSPGELFF
TRBJ2-3	few	TRBD2	TRBV3-1	TGTGCCAGCAGCCAAGGCCGACTAGCGGGAGGTTCAGATACGCAGTATTTT	CASSQGRLAGGSDTQYF
TRBJ2-5	few	-	TRBV12-5	TGTGCTAGTGCCTTTACGACAGGAGAAATCATGGAGACCCAGTACTTC	CASAFTTGEIMETQYF
TRBJ1-6	few	-	TRBV20-1	TGCAGTGCTAGACCCCCGTCAACGTGGACGGGCACCCTCCACTTT	CSARPPSTWTGTLHF
TRBJ2-7	-	TRBD1	TRBV9	TGTGCCAGCAGCGCCCGGGGACAGGGTGCAGACGAGCAGTACTTC	CASSARGQGADEQYF
TRBJ2-1	-	TRBD2	TRBV7-9	TGTGCCAGCAGCACTCGGACTAGCGGGACCGACAATGAGCAGTTCTTC	CASSTRTSGTDNEQFF
TRBJ2-3	-	TRBD1	TRBV25-1	TGTGCCAGCAGGACAGGGGGATCTGATACGCAGTATTTT	CASRTGGSDTQYF
TRBJ2-1	-	-	TRBV29-1	TGCAGCGTTGAGGAGGGAGGCAATGAGCAGTTCTTC	CSVEEGGNEQFF
TRBJ2-3	-	TRBD2	TRBV9	TGTGCCAGCAGCGTAGAGATTGGGACGGGAGGGCCGATAGATACGCAGTATTTT	CASSVEIGTGGPIDTQYF
TRBJ2-7	-	TRBD2	TRBV4-2	TGTGCCAGCAGCCCACATGAGGCTAGCGGGAGTCGGGAGCAGTACTTC	CASSPHEASGSREQYF
TRBJ2-3	few	TRBD2	TRBV4-1	TGCGCCAGCAGCCAAGATATCCTAGCGGGGGATCTCAAAACGCAGTATTTT	CASSQDILAGDLKTQYF